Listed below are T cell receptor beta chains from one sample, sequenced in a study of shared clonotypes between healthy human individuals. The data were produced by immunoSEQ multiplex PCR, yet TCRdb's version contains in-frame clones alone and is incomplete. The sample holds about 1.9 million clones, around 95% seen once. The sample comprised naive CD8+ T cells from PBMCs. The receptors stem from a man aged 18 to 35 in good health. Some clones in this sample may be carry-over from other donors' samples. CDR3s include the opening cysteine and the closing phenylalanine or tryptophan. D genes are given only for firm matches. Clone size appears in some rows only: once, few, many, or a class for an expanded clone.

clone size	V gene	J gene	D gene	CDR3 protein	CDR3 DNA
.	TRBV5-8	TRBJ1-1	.	CASSLGDLPNTEAFF	TGTGCCAGCAGCTTGGGGGATTTACCGAACACTGAAGCTTTCTTT
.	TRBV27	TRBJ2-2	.	CASSLVQGVTGELFF	TGTGCCAGCAGTTTGGTACAGGGAGTCACCGGGGAGCTGTTTTTT
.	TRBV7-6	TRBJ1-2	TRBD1	CASSFGGDRVLDGYTF	TGTGCCAGCAGCTTCGGTGGTGACAGGGTTCTTGATGGCTACACCTTC
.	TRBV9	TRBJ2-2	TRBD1	CASSVPRDRGDTGELFF	TGTGCCAGCAGCGTTCCCCGGGACAGGGGGGACACCGGGGAGCTGTTTTTT
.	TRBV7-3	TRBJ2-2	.	CASRGYTGELFF	TGTGCCAGCAGAGGCTACACCGGGGAGCTGTTTTTT
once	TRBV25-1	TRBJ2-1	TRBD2	CASSESLPSGSFSAEQFF	TGTGCCAGCAGTGAATCCCTTCCTAGCGGGAGTTTCTCAGCTGAGCAGTTCTTC
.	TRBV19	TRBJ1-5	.	CASSIDALGGPQHF	TGTGCCAGTAGTATAGATGCCCTTGGGGGGCCCCAGCATTTT
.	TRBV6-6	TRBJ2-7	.	CASRERDYEQYF	TGTGCCAGCCGGGAGCGAGACTACGAGCAGTACTTC
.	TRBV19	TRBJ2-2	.	CASSLLVRATGELFF	TGTGCCAGTAGTCTCCTCGTAAGGGCCACCGGGGAGCTGTTTTTT
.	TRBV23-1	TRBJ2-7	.	CARTRGGPYSYEQYF	TGCGCCAGGACTAGGGGGGGGCCCTACTCCTACGAGCAGTACTTC
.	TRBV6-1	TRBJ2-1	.	CASSFRLHEQFF	TGTGCCAGCAGCTTTAGACTACATGAGCAGTTCTTC
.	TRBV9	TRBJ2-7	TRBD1	CASSVGGTGFEQYF	TGTGCCAGCAGCGTAGGAGGGACAGGGTTCGAGCAGTACTTC
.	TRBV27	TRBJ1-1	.	CASAGTMNTEAFF	TGTGCCAGCGCCGGGACAATGAACACTGAAGCTTTCTTT
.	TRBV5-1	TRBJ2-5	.	CASSLAWTYQETQYF	TGCGCCAGCAGCTTGGCCTGGACCTACCAAGAGACCCAGTACTTC
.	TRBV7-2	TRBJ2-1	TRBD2	CASSAGLAGNEQFF	TGTGCCAGCAGCGCGGGACTAGCGGGCAATGAGCAGTTCTTC
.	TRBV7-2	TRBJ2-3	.	CASSLPPHDTQYF	TGTGCCAGCAGCTTACCCCCCCACGATACGCAGTATTTT
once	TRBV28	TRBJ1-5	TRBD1	CASSLWGQSNSNQPQHF	TGTGCCAGCAGTTTATGGGGACAGTCCAATAGCAATCAGCCCCAGCATTTT
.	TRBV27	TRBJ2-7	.	CASRPRTAPYEQYF	TGTGCCAGCAGACCGAGGACAGCCCCCTACGAGCAGTACTTC
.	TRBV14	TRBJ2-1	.	CASSPTLGGYNEQFF	TGTGCCAGCAGCCCCACCCTTGGAGGATATAATGAGCAGTTCTTC
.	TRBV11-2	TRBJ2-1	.	CASSLEFAVTNEQFF	TGTGCCAGCAGCTTAGAGTTCGCTGTAACCAATGAGCAGTTCTTC
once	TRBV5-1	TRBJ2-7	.	CASSLGVHEQYF	TGCGCCAGCAGCTTGGGGGTCCACGAGCAGTACTTC
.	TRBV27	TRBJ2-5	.	CASSEHRGLQETQYF	TGTGCCAGCAGCGAACACAGGGGACTCCAAGAGACCCAGTACTTC
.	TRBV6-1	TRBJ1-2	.	CASRTADDYTF	TGTGCCAGCAGGACAGCTGATGACTACACCTTC
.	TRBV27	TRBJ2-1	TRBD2	CASSHPREGDNEQFF	TGTGCCAGCAGCCACCCCCGGGAGGGGGACAATGAGCAGTTCTTC
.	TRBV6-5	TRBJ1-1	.	CASSRQDLNTEAFF	TGTGCCAGCAGTCGACAGGACTTGAACACTGAAGCTTTCTTT
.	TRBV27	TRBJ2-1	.	CASSWSESYNEQFF	TGTGCCAGCAGTTGGAGTGAGTCCTACAATGAGCAGTTCTTC
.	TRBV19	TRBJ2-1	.	CASSISPYNEQFF	TGTGCCAGTAGTATTTCCCCCTACAATGAGCAGTTCTTC
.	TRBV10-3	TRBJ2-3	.	CAIRSGPSDTDTQYF	TGTGCCATCAGATCAGGGCCCTCAGACACAGATACGCAGTATTTT